This T cell receptor beta chain was identified during a study of blood T cell repertoires in COVID-19. Study information: Samples representing acute and convalescent COVID-19 were sourced from the United States, Italy and Spain.

TCRdb's copy holds only in-frame clones and misses some; the assay was immunoSEQ multiplex PCR. Among some 49,000 clones listed, around four fifths were seen once. Only one count was recorded for this clone. Germline lookup yields CDR1 SEHNR and CDR2 FQNEAQ (reference sequence). The length of the CDR3 is 13 residues. V lost 2 bases, J lost 7 bases, and 11 bases lay in between. The TCR originated in a woman in her fifties or sixties with acute or convalescent COVID-19. Input material: peripheral blood. The V call is TRBV7-9, the J call TRBJ1-1; D gene unclear. CDR3 nucleotide sequence: TGTGCCAGCAGCTTAACCGCGGGCGATGAAGCTTTCTTT. Its protein is CASSLTAGDEAFF. The full variable domain, rest sourced from reference TRBV7-9 and TRBJ1-1, is DTGVSQNPRHKITKRGQNVTFRCDPISEHNRLYWYRQTLGQGPEFLTYFQNEAQLEKSRLLSDRFSAERPKGSFSTLEIQRTEQGDSAMYLCASSLTAGDEAFFGQGTRLTVV.